Shown below are 3 T cell receptor beta chains from a single sample sequenced in a study of tumor-infiltrating lymphocytes in localized non-small cell lung cancer. Method: immunoSEQ multiplex PCR; TCRdb's copy keeps in-frame clones and lacks some. The sample lists roughly 14,000 clones, 82% occurring once. Sequenced sample: lung tumor tissue. These receptor sequences come from a human donor with non-small cell lung cancer.

Only a few counts were recorded for this clone. The V call is TRBV9, the J call TRBJ1-1; 8 positions agree with TRBD1. Trimming cost V 4 bases and J 7 bases; bases outside gene matches: 3. The germline V gene encodes CDR1 SGDLS and CDR2 YYNGEE. The CDR3 extends over 12 amino acids. In DNA form, the CDR3 reads TGTGCCAGCAGCATCGGGACAGGTGAAGCTTTCTTT. Translating it yields CASSIGTGEAFF. Variable domain in full (rest from reference TRBV9 and TRBJ1-1): DSGVTQTPKHLITATGQRVTLRCSPRSGDLSVYWYQQSLDQGLQFLIQYYNGEERAKGNILERFSAQQFPDLHSELNLSSLELGDSALYFCASSIGTGEAFFGQGTRLTVV.

This chain joins TRBV7-9 and TRBJ1-5; a weak D match, TRBD1 (5 bases). The CDR3 sequence is 14 residues long. V lost 5 bases, J lost 2 bases, and 10 bases lay in between. Germline lookup yields CDR1 SEHNR and CDR2 FQNEAQ (reference sequence). The CDR3, as DNA: TGTGCCAGCAGCATTGGAGGGGGCAATCAGCCCCAGCATTTT. Its translation: CASSIGGGNQPQHF.

This clone was counted only a few times. V gene TRBV10-3 combines with J gene TRBJ1-1; D remains ambiguous. Germline V CDR1 and CDR2: ENHRY, SYGVKD. The V end lost 7 bases, the J end lost 5 bases, and 14 bases lay between the germline ends. This CDR3 contains 13 residues. The CDR3 DNA is TGTGCCATCACCGGGGATCAGGTAACTGAAGCTTTCTTT. The encoded protein is CAITGDQVTEAFF.